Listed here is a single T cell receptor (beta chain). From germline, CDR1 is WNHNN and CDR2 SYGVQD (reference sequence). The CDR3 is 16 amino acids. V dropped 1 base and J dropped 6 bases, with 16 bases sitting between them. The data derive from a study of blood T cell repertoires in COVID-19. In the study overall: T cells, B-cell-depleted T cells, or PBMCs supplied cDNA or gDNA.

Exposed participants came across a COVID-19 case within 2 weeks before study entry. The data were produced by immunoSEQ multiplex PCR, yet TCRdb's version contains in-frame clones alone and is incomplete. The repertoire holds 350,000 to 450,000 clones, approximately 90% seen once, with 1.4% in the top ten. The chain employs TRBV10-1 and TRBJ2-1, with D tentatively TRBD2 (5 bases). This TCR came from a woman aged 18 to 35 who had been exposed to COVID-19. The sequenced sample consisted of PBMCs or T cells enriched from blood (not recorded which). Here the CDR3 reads CASSELRAQFCNEQFF. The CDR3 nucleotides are TGCGCCAGCAGTGAGTTGCGGGCCCAGTTTTGCAATGAGCAGTTCTTC.